The rows below give T cell receptor beta chains drawn from one sample of a study of T-cell memory formation after mild COVID-19. TCRdb re-called the 5' RACE reads with MiXCR, one entry per CDR3 protein. The table includes hundreds of thousands of distinct CDR3 sequences, roughly an eighth detected once. Sequenced: PBMCs or a T cell subset sorted from them (not recorded which). The receptors were gathered from a man between 18 and 35 years old who had mild COVID-19 (a few samples of this study predate the infection). Cell type and time point are not known. CDR3s include the opening cysteine and the closing phenylalanine or tryptophan. The D gene is left open where the match is weak. Where a row states a size, it is once, few, many or the class of an expanded clone; other rows omit it.

d_gene,v_gene,abundance,j_gene,CDR3nt,CDR3aa
-,TRBV20-1,-,TRBJ2-7,TGCAGCGCGCACCAGGAAACCTACGAGCAGTACTTC,CSAHQETYEQYF
-,TRBV2,-,TRBJ1-5,TGTGCCAGCAGTGGGGGACCGAGGGGCAATCAGCCCCAGCATTTT,CASSGGPRGNQPQHF
-,TRBV10-3,-,TRBJ2-1,TGTGCCACCAGGGTGAGAGCCAGCGATTCCTACAATGAGCAGTTCTTC,CATRVRASDSYNEQFF
-,TRBV6-2/TRBV6-3,-,TRBJ2-2,TGTGCCAGCAAAAGCGACGCGAACACCGGGGAGCTGTTTTTT,CASKSDANTGELFF
-,TRBV4-1,-,TRBJ2-3,TGCGCCAGCAGCCCCCTGGGTCTAGGCACAGATACGCAGTATTTT,CASSPLGLGTDTQYF
TRBD1,TRBV27,-,TRBJ2-7,TGTGCCAGCAGTCGAAGGACAGGACTCAACGAGCAGTACTTC,CASSRRTGLNEQYF
TRBD2,TRBV6-5,-,TRBJ2-4,TGTGCCAGCAGTTACTCCCGGGGGGGAGGCAAAAACATTCAGTACTTC,CASSYSRGGGKNIQYF
-,TRBV20-1,-,TRBJ1-5,TGCAGTCACACTCGAGTTGGACTGAGCAATCAGCCCCAGCATTTT,CSHTRVGLSNQPQHF
-,TRBV5-1,few,TRBJ2-4,TGCGCCAGCAGCCGCGGGGACTTAGCCAAAAACATTCAGTACTTC,CASSRGDLAKNIQYF
-,TRBV11-2,few,TRBJ2-1,TGTGCCAGCAGCTTAGACCAGGGAGGGGGTGAGCAGTTCTTC,CASSLDQGGGEQFF
TRBD2,TRBV12-3/TRBV12-4,-,TRBJ2-7,TGTGCCAGCAGTTCGACTAGCGGGGCAATCGCGGAGTACTTC,CASSSTSGAIAEYF
-,TRBV7-9,few,TRBJ1-2,TGTGCCAGCAGCTTAGCTGGGAGGTTCTATGGCTACACCTTC,CASSLAGRFYGYTF
TRBD1,TRBV12-5,-,TRBJ1-1,TGTGCTAGTGCCAGGGACAGCGCATTAGAAGCTTTCTTT,CASARDSALEAFF
TRBD2,TRBV10-3,-,TRBJ2-2,TGTGCCATCAGTAACCTAGCGGGGACCACCGGGGAGCTGTTTTTT,CAISNLAGTTGELFF
-,TRBV4-3,-,TRBJ1-1,TGCGCCAGCAGCCAAGAGTCGTTACGGCGAAGGGGCACTGAAGCTTTCTTT,CASSQESLRRRGTEAFF
-,TRBV5-1,-,TRBJ2-4,TGCGCCAGCAGCCTGACGGGGATTCAGTACTTC,CASSLTGIQYF
-,TRBV10-1,-,TRBJ2-1,TGCGCCAGCGGGTCCGGGGACTCCTACAATGAGCAGTTCTTC,CASGSGDSYNEQFF
-,TRBV20-1,few,TRBJ2-3,TGCAGTGCTAGTTCCCCCTACTCCAGAACCCACACAGATACGCAGTATTTT,CSASSPYSRTHTDTQYF
-,TRBV7-2,-,TRBJ1-1,TGTGCCAGCAGCCCGAGCCGAAGGGGAGTCTCGAACACTGAAGCTTTCTTT,CASSPSRRGVSNTEAFF
TRBD1,TRBV7-2,many,TRBJ1-6,TGTGCCAGCAGCGGGGGCGGACAGGGCAGATCACCCCTCCACTTT,CASSGGGQGRSPLHF
TRBD1,TRBV29-1,-,TRBJ1-5,TGCAGCGTTGCGAGGGGGCTGGGGCAGCCCCAGCATTTT,CSVARGLGQPQHF
-,TRBV20-1,few,TRBJ1-1,TGCAGTGCCCCTCTCCACGGCCAGGGGACTGAAGCTTTCTTT,CSAPLHGQGTEAFF